A selection of T cell receptor beta chains follows, all from one sample in a study of cytomegalovirus exposure and HLA in healthy donors. Clones were read by immunoSEQ multiplex PCR, and TCRdb kept only the in-frame ones, dropping some. The top ten hold around 2.9% of the sample, which has some 220,000 clones, around four fifths seen once. Material for sequencing was PBMCs. These receptors were taken from a woman aged 55-70 years in good health and CMV-seropositive. Each CDR3 is given with its conserved first and last residue. D genes are given only for firm matches. The size of a clone is reported for some rows only, either as once, few or many, or as a class for expanded clones.

clone_size j_call v_call d_call cdr3_nt cdr3_aa
NA TRBJ1-2 TRBV5-4 NA TGTGCCAGCAGCTTGGCCGCAGGGCAGGGAATCTATGGCTACACCTTC CASSLAAGQGIYGYTF
NA TRBJ2-7 TRBV28 NA TGTGCCAGTGCGGGACAGCTTTACGAGCAGTACTTC CASAGQLYEQYF
NA TRBJ2-1 TRBV9 NA TGTGCCAGCAGCCCCTGGGGGGTCTCCTACAATGAGCAGTTCTTC CASSPWGVSYNEQFF
NA TRBJ2-5 TRBV28 NA TGTGCCAGCAGTCCCCTTGTTCGCGGGGCCCAAGAGACCCAGTACTTC CASSPLVRGAQETQYF
NA TRBJ1-6 TRBV7-3 TRBD1 TGTGCCAGCAGCTTACAGGGGGGCTATAATTCACCCCTCCACTTT CASSLQGGYNSPLHF
NA TRBJ1-5 TRBV27 TRBD1 TGTGCCAGCAGTCGGGACAGGGGGGAGCAGCCCCAGCATTTT CASSRDRGEQPQHF
NA TRBJ1-4 TRBV30 NA TGTGCCTGGAGCTGGGACATCGGTAATGAAAAACTGTTTTTT CAWSWDIGNEKLFF
NA TRBJ2-4 TRBV5-1 NA TGCGCCAGCAGCTTGGGCAGGGACAAAAACATTCAGTACTTC CASSLGRDKNIQYF
NA TRBJ2-7 TRBV6-5 TRBD1 TGTGCCAGCAGCCGAGGGACAGTTAGTGTCTACGAGCAGTACTTC CASSRGTVSVYEQYF
few TRBJ1-2 TRBV19 TRBD1 TGTGCCAGTAGTACCTCGGACGGACAGGGAGACTATGGCTACACCTTC CASSTSDGQGDYGYTF
once TRBJ2-5 TRBV5-1 TRBD2 TGCGCCAGCCAATTTCTAGCGGCTCAAGAGACCCAGTACTTC CASQFLAAQETQYF
NA TRBJ2-7 TRBV6-1 NA TGTGCCAGCAGGGCAGTCGTGCAGGCCTACGAGCAGTACTTC CASRAVVQAYEQYF
NA TRBJ1-1 TRBV7-2 NA TGTGCCAGCAGCCCGGACAGTATGAACACTGAAGCTTTCTTT CASSPDSMNTEAFF
NA TRBJ1-4 TRBV7-2 NA TGTGCCAGCAGCCAGGGCCAGGCGGTAGCTAATGAAAAACTGTTTTTT CASSQGQAVANEKLFF